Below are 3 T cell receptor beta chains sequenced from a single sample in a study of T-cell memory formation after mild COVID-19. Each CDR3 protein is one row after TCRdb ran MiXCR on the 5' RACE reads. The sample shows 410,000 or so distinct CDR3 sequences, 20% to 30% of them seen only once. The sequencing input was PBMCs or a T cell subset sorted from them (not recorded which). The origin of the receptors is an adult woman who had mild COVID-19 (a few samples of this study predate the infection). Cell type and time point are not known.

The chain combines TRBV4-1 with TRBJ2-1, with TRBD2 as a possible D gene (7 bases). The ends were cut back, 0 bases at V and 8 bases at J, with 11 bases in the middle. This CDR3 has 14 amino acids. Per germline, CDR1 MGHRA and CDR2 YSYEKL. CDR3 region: CASSQEGGGYEQFF. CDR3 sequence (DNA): TGCGCCAGCAGCCAAGAGGGCGGGGGCTATGAGCAGTTCTTC.

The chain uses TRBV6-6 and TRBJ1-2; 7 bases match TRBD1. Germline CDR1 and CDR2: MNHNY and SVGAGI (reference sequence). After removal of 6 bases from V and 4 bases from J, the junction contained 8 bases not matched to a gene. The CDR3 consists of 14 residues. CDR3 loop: CASSSAGGSYGYTF. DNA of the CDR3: TGTGCCAGCAGCTCCGCAGGGGGTAGCTATGGCTACACCTTC.

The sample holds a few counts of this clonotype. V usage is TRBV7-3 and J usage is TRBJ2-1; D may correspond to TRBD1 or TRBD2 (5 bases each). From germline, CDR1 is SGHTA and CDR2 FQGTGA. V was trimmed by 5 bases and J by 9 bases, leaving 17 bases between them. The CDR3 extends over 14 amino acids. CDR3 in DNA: TGTGCCAGCAGCCAACTAGGTGGGGCGCGTGAGCAGTTCTTC. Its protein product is CASSQLGGAREQFF.